This note documents a single T cell receptor beta chain sequence. The antigen it binds to is not known. An approximately 2.5 ml peripheral blood sample was drawn into PAXgene tubes per donor and stored at -80°C. Without T cell sorting, total RNA was isolated from whole blood using the PAXgene blood miRNA kit on an automated QIAcube. Peripheral blood from monozygotic twin pairs who were concordant or discordant for inflammatory bowel disease underwent deep TCRalpha and TCRbeta repertoire profiling using unique molecular barcoding. Smoking habits were recorded for all twin pairs, and each individual was classified as a current, former or never smoker. The data belong to a study of monozygotic twins with inflammatory bowel disease (dated 2019 in TCRdb). Regarding the research as a whole: The complete study included 28 monozygotic twin pairs: 19 IBD-discordant Danish pairs and nine German pairs, of which four were IBD-concordant and five were IBD-discordant. The search for disease-associated traits relied mainly on comparing IBD patients with their genetically identical healthy co-twins within discordant pairs. Each individual had, on average, about 151 000 unique TCRalpha sequences and 181 000 unique TCRbeta sequences available for analysis.

What the authors observed across the whole study: Background noise and inter-individual variability may have been introduced into the repertoires by the differing immunosuppressive treatments among patients. The analysis was unable to tell apart different T cell subtypes. No single strong signal or clonotype linked to IBD turned up in the results, so the idea that one exists was not supported. Repertoire similarity did not differ between concordant and discordant twins, possibly due to limited statistical power. Fewer clonotypes were shared with other individuals by IBD patients than by healthy twins, most markedly in patients showing signs of disease activity. TCRbeta repertoire diversity, by inverse Simpson index, was decreased in IBD patients compared with their healthy co-twins.

The library was obtained by 5' RACE. Each TCR library was prepared from around 3,400 ng of total RNA. For each sample, cDNA was synthesized in eight separate reactions using SMARTScribe reverse transcriptase. During cDNA synthesis, unique molecular identifiers containing a 6-nucleotide sample barcode were introduced by template switching. TCRalpha and TCRbeta cDNA was amplified in two nested PCRs of about 17 and 10 cycles, and bead purification was carried out after each PCR. Before amplification, the cDNA was treated with uracil DNA-glycosylase and purified using the QIAquick PCR purification kit. In the second PCR, Illumina TruSeq-compatible adapters and sample-specific barcodes were added. TapeStation and Qubit were used to check library quality and concentration, and around 5 ng of each library went into the pool. Sequencing of pooled libraries was carried out on an Illumina HiSeq2500 single-index Rapid Run using 2 x 100 bp reads and custom sequencing primers. The source study handled its data this way. MiGEC version 1.2.6 was used for UMI-based consensus assembly, which corrected PCR and sequencing errors. MiXCR version 2.1.1 was used for V(D)J alignment, clonotype assembly and CDR3 extraction. Normalisation of gene usage, clonotype sharing and MAIT/NKT TCR abundance was achieved by analysing the top 1000, 10 000 and 20 000 clonotypes per sample. Diversity was computed as the inverse Simpson index with the vegan R package after downsampling to 27 000 UMIs. Paired Mann-Whitney U tests were applied to discordant twin pairs, and Benjamini-Hochberg correction was used for multiple testing. TCRdb reprocessed the public reads and reports one entry per CDR3 protein sequence, without DNA. V and J calls and clone size were set by TCRdb, not the authors. The table for this sample lists over 100,000 distinct CDR3 sequences. The ten most abundant clones make up around 12% of the sample.

The sequence was obtained from a human donor with ulcerative colitis or Crohn's disease, or a healthy co-twin of an affected twin (not recorded which). Sequencing was performed on blood.

The CDR3 region reads CASSISKDYEQYF. Rearrangement joined TRBV19 to TRBJ2-7. The CDR3 holds 13 amino acids from the cysteine to the phenylalanine. No DNA is listed. The germline V gene (reference sequence) sets CDR1 to LNHDA and CDR2 to SQIVND.